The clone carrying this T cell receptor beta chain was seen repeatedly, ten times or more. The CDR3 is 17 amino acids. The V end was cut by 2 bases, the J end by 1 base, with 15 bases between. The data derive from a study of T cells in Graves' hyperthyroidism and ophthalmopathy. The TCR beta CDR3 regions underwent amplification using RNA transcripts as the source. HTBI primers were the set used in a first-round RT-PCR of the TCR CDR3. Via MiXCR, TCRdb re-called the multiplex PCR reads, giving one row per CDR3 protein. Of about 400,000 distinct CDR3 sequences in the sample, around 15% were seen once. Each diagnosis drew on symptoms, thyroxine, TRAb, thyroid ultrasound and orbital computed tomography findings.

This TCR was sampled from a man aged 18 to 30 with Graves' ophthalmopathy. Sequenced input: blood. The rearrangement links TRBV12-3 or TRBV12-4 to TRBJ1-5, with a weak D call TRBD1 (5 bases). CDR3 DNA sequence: TGTGCCAGCAGTTTATATGGGACGGAACTAAGCAATCAGCCCCAGCATTTT. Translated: CASSLYGTELSNQPQHF.